Listed here are 8 T cell receptor beta chains from one sample, sequenced in a study of blood T cell repertoires in COVID-19. Some clones are missing from TCRdb's copy, which holds only in-frame ones; the method was immunoSEQ multiplex PCR. The sample has about 60,000 clones, almost 90% seen once. The sequenced sample was peripheral blood. The receptors derive from a man aged 55 to 70 with acute or convalescent COVID-19.

The rearrangement uses TRBV2 and TRBJ1-3, with a possible D match to TRBD1 (5 bases). CDR1 is SNHLY and CDR2 is FYNNEI in the germline V gene. The CDR3 runs 13 residues. V was pared by 3 bases and J by 10 bases, with 13 bases between. CDR3 protein: CASSETGGTTIYF. CDR3 coding DNA: TGTGCCAGCAGTGAGACGGGGGGAACAACCATATATTTT.

This clone was seen a single time. V is TRBV5-1 and J is TRBJ2-1, with D possibly TRBD2 on 5 matching bases. Trimming shortened V by 6 bases and J by 5 bases, and 12 bases separated the two germline ends. The length of the CDR3 is 13 residues. From germline, CDR1 is SGHRS and CDR2 YFSETQ. The CDR3 DNA follows: TGCGCCAGCAAGAGGGCCGATCACAATGAGCAGTTCTTC. Translation: CASKRADHNEQFF.

The chain combines TRBV28 with TRBJ1-1, with 7 nucleotides matching TRBD1. The V segment lost 7 bases and the J segment 12 bases; nucleotides outside the gene matches: 11. The CDR3 is made up of 12 amino acids. Germline loops: CDR1 MDHEN, CDR2 SYDVKM. Here the CDR3 DNA reads TGTGCCAGCACCACCTCGACAGGGTTGTCTTTCTTT. It translates to CASTTSTGLSFF.

This chain uses TRBV18 with TRBJ2-1, with 14 bases matching TRBD2. Trimming took 3 bases from V and 8 from J; bases not matched to a gene: 6. This CDR3 spans 16 amino acids. Germline assignment: CDR1 KGHSH and CDR2 LQKENI. CDR3 sequence (DNA): TGTGCCAGCTCACCTGTCCCGACTAGCGGGAGGGATGAGCAGTTCTTC. Its translation: CASSPVPTSGRDEQFF.

The chain joins TRBV6-5 to TRBJ2-1; 13 positions match TRBD2. This CDR3 is built from 15 residues. The V and J ends lost 5 bases and 9 bases, in that order; junction bases with no gene match: 7. Germline V gives CDR1 MNHEY, CDR2 SVGAGI. The CDR3 sequence: CASSRTSGRVLEQFF. In DNA form, the CDR3 reads TGTGCCAGCAGTCGTACTAGCGGGAGGGTCCTTGAGCAGTTCTTC.

This clone was seen only once. The CDR3 DNA sequence: TGCAGTGCTAGTCAGACAGGGGCCGGGGAGCTGTTTTTT. Its protein product is CSASQTGAGELFF. The V and J genes are TRBV20-1 and TRBJ2-2; 8 bases map to TRBD1. Germline CDR1 is DFQATT and CDR2 is SNEGSKA (reference sequence). This CDR3 contains 13 residues. Trimming at V came to 3 bases and at J to 6 bases, leaving 3 bases not matched to a gene.

V gene TRBV6-5 combines with J gene TRBJ1-5; D not resolved. The CDR3 runs 13 residues. The germline V gene has CDR1 MNHEY and CDR2 SVGAGI. V was clipped by 8 bases and J by 0 bases, with 8 bases between them. The CDR3 coding sequence is TGTGCCAGCTCAAGAGTTAGCAATCAGCCCCAGCATTTT. It yields the protein CASSRVSNQPQHF.

The chain uses TRBV27 and TRBJ1-2; a weak D match, TRBD1 (5 bases). This CDR3 comprises 13 residues. Germline CDR1 reads MNHEY; CDR2 reads SMNVEV (reference sequence). V dropped 4 bases and J dropped 1 base, with 7 bases sitting between them. The CDR3 spells CASSWGGNYGYTF. The CDR3 DNA sequence: TGTGCCAGCAGTTGGGGGGGTAACTATGGCTACACCTTC.